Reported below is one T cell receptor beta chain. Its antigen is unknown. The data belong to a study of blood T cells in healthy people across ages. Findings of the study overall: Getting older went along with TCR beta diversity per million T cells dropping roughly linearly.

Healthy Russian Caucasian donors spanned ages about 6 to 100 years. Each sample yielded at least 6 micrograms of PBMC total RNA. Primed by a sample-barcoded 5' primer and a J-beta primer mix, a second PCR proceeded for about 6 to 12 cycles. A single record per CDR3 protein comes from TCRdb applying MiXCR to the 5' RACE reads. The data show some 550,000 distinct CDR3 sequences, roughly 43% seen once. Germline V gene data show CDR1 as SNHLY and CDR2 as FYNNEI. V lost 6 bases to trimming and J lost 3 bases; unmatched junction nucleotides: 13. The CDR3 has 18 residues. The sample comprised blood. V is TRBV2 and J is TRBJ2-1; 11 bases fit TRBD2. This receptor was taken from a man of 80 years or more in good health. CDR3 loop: CASSRPSGGRRFYNEQFF. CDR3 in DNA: TGTGCCAGCAGCAGACCTAGCGGGGGGCGGCGATTCTACAATGAGCAGTTCTTC.